This is a list of T cell receptor beta chains from one sample in a study of T cell responses to AZD1222 COVID-19 vaccine. Repertoires were generated with immunoSEQ multiplex PCR, while TCRdb's copy carries only in-frame clones and drops some. The sample gives just under 90,000 clones, about 91% of which show up once; around a tenth is in the top ten. Sequenced here: peripheral blood, sampled on day 0 of MenACWY control vaccination. The receptors come from an adult in good health. The CDR3 runs from the conserved cysteine through the conserved F or W.

CDR3aa	j_gene	len	v_gene
CASSSSGGGGHEQFF	TRBJ2-1	15	TRBV7-2
CASSLGLAGDSEQFF	TRBJ2-1	15	TRBV5-6
CASSTTSNSYNEQFF	TRBJ2-1	15	TRBV5-1
CSASVGGQGTEAFF	TRBJ1-1	14	TRBV20-1
CASSLVGAHEQYF	TRBJ2-7	13	TRBV5-1
CASSLTAGGDYEQYF	TRBJ2-7	15	TRBV11-1
CASSVTNQETQYF	TRBJ2-5	13	TRBV9
CAWSVTAGLLAFF	TRBJ1-1	13	TRBV30
CASSPTGEVSPLHF	TRBJ1-6	14	TRBV7-3
CASSEQGGYTF	TRBJ1-2	11	TRBV2
CASSLGRGGYEAFF	TRBJ1-1	14	TRBV5-1
CASSLIDRDQPQHF	TRBJ1-5	14	TRBV5-6
CASSYSGGNTEAFF	TRBJ1-1	14	TRBV6-5
CASATGGRNTEAFF	TRBJ1-1	14	TRBV11-3
CASSPGRAGNTIYF	TRBJ1-3	14	TRBV14
CASSQDTGTEAFF	TRBJ1-1	13	TRBV4-3
CASSIGTGAIGTDTQYF	TRBJ2-3	17	TRBV19
CASSLGRQGGEYF	TRBJ2-7	13	TRBV7-9
CASSPKAAAANYGYTF	TRBJ1-2	16	TRBV7-2
CSAFAGSRAFF	TRBJ1-1	11	TRBV20-1
CASSLDRGNSPLHF	TRBJ1-6	14	TRBV5-4
CASTLAGTSNEKLFF	TRBJ1-4	15	TRBV5-6
CASSPPAEALLYGYTF	TRBJ1-2	16	TRBV18